This T cell receptor beta chain was recovered during a study of cytomegalovirus exposure and HLA in healthy donors. Study-wide results and caveats: Highly shared sequence variants in one cluster were likely a sequencing artifact. Both high specificity and high sensitivity reportedly marked the classifier's diagnosis of cytomegalovirus status. Within a later analysis, the majority of CMV-associated TCR beta chains appeared HLA-restricted.

Amplification used 60 Vbeta primers and 13 Jbeta primers. The assay was immunoSEQ multiplex PCR, and TCRdb's table has in-frame clones only and misses some. The table records some 180,000 clones, about 13% of them present only once. This clone was seen more than once but under ten times. Its antigen is currently unknown. V was trimmed by 0 bases and J by 7 bases, leaving 12 bases between them. The CDR3 is made up of 15 amino acids. The germline V gene encodes CDR1 MNHNS and CDR2 SASEGT. This TCR was recovered from a man aged 50 or older in good health and CMV-seropositive. Material: PBMCs. The V call is TRBV6-1, the J call TRBJ1-4; D gene ambiguous. DNA of the CDR3: TGTGCCAGCAGTGAAGCCGGCGGGTACCGTGAAAAACTGTTTTTT. It encodes CASSEAGGYREKLFF.